The 17 T cell receptor beta chains listed next were all sequenced from one sample in a study of T cell responses to AZD1222 COVID-19 vaccine (dated by TCRdb to the early 2020s). Taken with the paper, the label for time point translates to: about 28 days (+/-7) after the second vaccine dose. Libraries were prepared through the immunoSEQ multiplex PCR assay. The clones in this table, taken by TCRdb from immuneACCESS, are in-frame only. Not every clone is retained; where verified, under half of the shortfall comes from an unresolved V gene, and the cause of the rest is unknown. The sample contains under 110,000 clones, roughly 88% of them found a single time. The ten most abundant clones make up 8% of the sample. Sequenced here: peripheral blood, sampled 28 days after the second AZD1222 dose. These receptors came from an adult who received the AZD1222 COVID-19 vaccine.

A few counts support this clone. V gene TRBV6-5 combines with J gene TRBJ1-1; D is ambiguous. V lost 0 bases, J lost 6 bases, and 14 bases lay in between. Germline V gives CDR1 MNHEY, CDR2 SVGAGI. The CDR3 spans 15 residues. CDR3 nucleotide sequence: TGTGCCAGCAGTTACTCGAGCGCTGGAATCTCTGAAGCTTTCTTT. This translates into CASSYSSAGISEAFF.

The rearrangement uses TRBV6-5 and TRBJ2-7; tentatively, D is TRBD1 (5 bases). The CDR3 runs to 14 residues. Germline assignment: CDR1 MNHEY and CDR2 SVGAGI. Trimming stripped 5 bases from V and 7 bases from J, with 18 bases between. CDR3 protein: CASSTGILSREQYF. The CDR3 DNA reads as TGTGCCAGCAGTACAGGAATTTTGTCGCGGGAGCAGTACTTC.

This chain links TRBV11-2 with TRBJ2-5; the D gene is possibly TRBD2 (6 bases). The CDR3 sequence is 15 residues long. Germline CDR1 SGHAT, CDR2 FQNNGV. The V and J ends lost 1 base and 4 bases respectively, with 13 bases between them. This CDR3 is CASSLVGGAGETQYF. CDR3 sequence (DNA): TGTGCCAGCAGCTTAGTCGGAGGGGCGGGAGAGACCCAGTACTTC.

The chain is built from TRBV5-4 and TRBJ2-1; 7 bases map to TRBD2. With 0 bases clipped from V and 5 bases from J, the junction kept 2 bases outside the gene matches. The CDR3 consists of 14 residues. Germline V lookup: CDR1 SGHNT, CDR2 YYREEE (reference sequence). The CDR3 protein is CASSLDGGNNEQFF. Here the CDR3 DNA reads TGTGCCAGCAGCTTGGACGGGGGGAACAATGAGCAGTTCTTC.

The chain links TRBV5-1 to TRBJ2-7, with TRBD1 matching 8 bases. From germline, CDR1 is SGHRS and CDR2 YFSETQ. J was trimmed by 5 bases and V by 4 bases; bases with no gene match: 14. The CDR3 spans 16 residues. The CDR3 sequence: CASSPQDPGQDDEQYF. CDR3 sequence (DNA): TGCGCCAGCAGCCCCCAGGACCCGGGACAGGACGACGAGCAGTACTTC.

V is TRBV12-1 and J is TRBJ2-7; the table gives TRBD1 as D, unverified against the DNA. TRBV12-1 has pseudogene status. The CDR3 runs to 18 residues. The CDR3 sequence: CASSFSCSRGQKSYEQYF. CDR3 nucleotides: TGTGCCAGCAGCTTTTCATGTTCCCGGGGACAGAAATCCTACGAGCAGTACTTC.

The genes are TRBV14 and TRBJ1-3; D is ambiguous. The CDR3 sequence is 16 residues long. CDR1 is SGHDN, CDR2 FVKESK, per germline. The V end was cut by 4 bases, the J end by 1 base, with 14 bases between. CDR3 residues: CASSLRAGSSGNTIYF. As DNA, the CDR3 is TGTGCCAGCAGCCTTCGGGCAGGTTCGTCTGGAAACACCATATATTTT.

This clone appeared once. The chain carries TRBV3-1 (or the pseudogene TRBV3-2) and TRBJ1-1; 9 bases agree with TRBD1. J lost 5 bases, V lost 1 base, and 2 bases had no gene match. This CDR3 is built from 14 residues. The germline CDR1 and CDR2 sequences are LGHDT and YNNKEL (reference sequence). DNA of the CDR3: TGTGCCAGCAGCCAAGGGGACAGGGCTACTGAAGCTTTCTTT. This sequence encodes CASSQGDRATEAFF.

The chain recombines TRBV29-1 with TRBJ1-1; tentatively, D is TRBD1 (5 bases). The CDR3 spans 14 residues. Germline loops: CDR1 SQVTM, CDR2 ANQGSEA. Trimming stripped 6 bases from V and 0 bases from J, with 14 bases between. CDR3 loop: CSVASGTVNTEAFF. CDR3 nucleotide sequence: TGCAGCGTCGCGAGCGGGACGGTGAACACTGAAGCTTTCTTT.

This clone was counted only a few times. The gene calls are TRBV7-8 and TRBJ1-2, with 7 bases identical to TRBD1. This CDR3 is built from 14 residues. Germline V gene data show CDR1 as SGHVS and CDR2 as FQNEAQ. V dropped 5 bases and J dropped 8; count of bases not matched to a gene: 11. DNA for the CDR3: TGTGCCAGCAGCAACCGGGACAGTAAATGGGGCTACACCTTC. Amino acids: CASSNRDSKWGYTF. Full variable domain (rest looked up from reference TRBV7-8 and TRBJ1-2): GAGVSQSPRYKVAKRGQDVALRCDPISGHVSLFWYQQALGQGPEFLTYFQNEAQLDKSGLPSDRFFAERPEGSVSTLKIQRTQQEDSAVYLCASSNRDSKWGYTFGSGTRLTVV.

This sequence joins TRBV6-5 and TRBJ2-7; D gene unclear. Trimming removed 7 bases at V and 2 bases at J, with 15 bases between. From germline, CDR1 is MNHEY and CDR2 SVGAGI. The CDR3 covers 14 residues. The CDR3 here is CASISGVLPYEQYF. In nucleotides, the CDR3 is TGTGCCAGCATCAGTGGAGTGCTACCCTACGAGCAGTACTTC.

The V and J genes are TRBV18 and TRBJ2-5; D gene ambiguous. Looked up from germline, CDR1 is KGHSH and CDR2 is LQKENI. V lost 0 bases to trimming and J lost 5 bases, with 7 bases between them. This CDR3 contains 13 residues. Here the CDR3 reads CASSPPGRETQYF. CDR3 DNA: TGTGCCAGCTCACCACCGGGTCGGGAGACCCAGTACTTC.

This rearrangement joins TRBV19 to TRBJ1-1, with TRBD1 as a possible D gene (5 bases). This CDR3 contains 12 residues. Germline V CDR1 and CDR2: LNHDA, SQIVND (reference sequence). V lost 7 bases to trimming and J lost 3 bases, with 9 bases between them. The CDR3 region has the DNA TGTGCCAGTAAGCAACAGGACACTGAAGCTTTCTTT. Translation: CASKQQDTEAFF. Full variable domain (remainder filled in from reference TRBV19 and TRBJ1-1): DGGITQSPKYLFRKEGQNVTLSCEQNLNHDAMYWYRQDPGQGLRLIYYSQIVNDFQKGDIAEGYSVSREKKESFPLTVTSAQKNPTAFYLCASKQQDTEAFFGQGTRLTVV.

The chain recombines TRBV6-2 or TRBV6-3 with TRBJ2-7; 8 nucleotides line up with TRBD1. Per germline, CDR1 MNHEY and CDR2 SVGEGT. The CDR3 covers 16 residues. The J segment lost 2 bases and the V segment lost 0 bases, leaving 6 bases of the junction unmatched. Written as DNA, the CDR3 is TGTGCCAGCAGTTACTCGAAGTGGACAGGGACCTACGAGCAGTACTTC. It is translated as CASSYSKWTGTYEQYF.

This clone has a single count. The chain has TRBV19 and TRBJ1-2, with 7 bases that match TRBD1. Germline V lookup: CDR1 LNHDA, CDR2 SQIVND (reference sequence). The length of the CDR3 is 12 residues. V dropped 9 bases and J dropped 8; count of bases not matched to a gene: 9. CDR3 amino acids: CASSGQEYGYTF. CDR3 nucleotide sequence: TGTGCCAGCTCCGGACAGGAGTACGGCTACACCTTC.

The rearrangement joins TRBV30 to TRBJ2-5, with D possibly matching TRBD2 (6 bases). The CDR3 is made up of 13 amino acids. CDR1 and CDR2 from the germline V gene are GTSNPN and SVGIG (reference sequence). V dropped 2 bases and J dropped 2 bases, with 9 bases sitting between them. The CDR3 region is CAWSHGGQETQYF. The CDR3, as DNA: TGTGCCTGGAGTCACGGGGGACAAGAGACCCAGTACTTC.

The chain links TRBV7-2 to TRBJ2-7; D possibly corresponds to TRBD1 (6 bases). The CDR3 covers 15 residues. The V gene lost 2 bases and the J gene lost 6 bases, with 17 bases spanning the gap. Germline V lookup: CDR1 SGHTA, CDR2 FQGNSA. Written as DNA, the CDR3 is TGTGCCAGCAGCTTAAGTTGGGGGCTTGGATCCGAGCAGTACTTC. Translating it yields CASSLSWGLGSEQYF.